Presented here are 24 T cell receptor beta chains from one specimen sequenced in a study of liver allograft versus peripheral blood T cells. Study-wide background: Hepatic allograft T cell receptor repertoires were evaluated relative to those present in recipients' peripheral blood.

A single record per CDR3 protein comes from TCRdb applying MiXCR to the reads. The data show about 8,400 distinct CDR3 sequences, around a fifth seen once. Receptors were obtained from a human patient who had a liver transplant. These T cells may partly come from the graft donor.

This sequence joins TRBV3-1 and TRBJ2-7, with TRBD2 matching over 13 bases. J was trimmed by 5 bases and V by 4 bases; bases with no gene match: 8. The V gene's germline CDR1 is LGHDT and CDR2 YNNKEL (reference sequence). The CDR3 runs to 16 residues. Written as DNA, the CDR3 is TGTGCCAGCAGCCTCTGGGGGACTAGCGGGGCTGACGAGCAGTACTTC. This gives the protein CASSLWGTSGADEQYF.

This clonotype has just a few counts. For the CDR3, the DNA is TGTGCCAGCAGCCTGGGGACCAACACTGAAGCTTTCTTT. It codes for CASSLGTNTEAFF. The gene calls are TRBV3-1 and TRBJ1-1, with D maybe TRBD1 (5 bases). V was pared by 4 bases and J by 2 bases, with 8 bases between. This CDR3 region has 13 residues. CDR1 is LGHDT, CDR2 YNNKEL, per germline (reference sequence).

The chain has TRBV5-5 and TRBJ2-1; D is perhaps TRBD1 (5 bases). Germline lookup yields CDR1 SGHKS and CDR2 YYEKEE (reference sequence). Trimming stripped 1 base from V and 10 bases from J, with 6 bases between. The CDR3 spans 11 residues. CDR3: CASSLNREQFF. The DNA of the CDR3 is TGTGCCAGCAGCTTGAACAGGGAGCAGTTCTTC. Complete variable domain (other parts from reference TRBV5-5 and TRBJ2-1): DAGVTQSPTHLIKTRGQQVTLRCSPISGHKSVSWYQQVLGQGPQFIFQYYEKEERGRGNFPDRFSARQFPNYSSELNVNALLLGDSALYLCASSLNREQFFGPGTRLTVL.

By share, this clonotype ranks as medium-sized. V is TRBV15 and J is TRBJ1-2, with D perhaps TRBD1 (6 bases). The germline CDR1 and CDR2 sequences are LNHNV and YYDKDF (reference sequence). The germline V and J ends were trimmed by 5 bases and 3 bases, with 13 bases remaining between them. This CDR3 contains 14 residues. CDR3: CATSGLDSYYGYTF. The CDR3, as DNA: TGTGCCACCAGCGGACTGGACAGTTACTATGGCTACACCTTC.

The V and J genes are TRBV27 and TRBJ2-3; D gene ambiguous. Germline V gene sequence: CDR1 MNHEY, CDR2 SMNVEV (reference sequence). The CDR3 spans 14 residues. The ends were cut back, 3 bases at V and 4 bases at J, with 11 bases in the middle. CDR3 sequence: CASSFSQAPDTQYF. Written as DNA, the CDR3 is TGTGCCAGCAGTTTCTCCCAGGCCCCAGATACGCAGTATTTT.

This clonotype was counted only a few times. The chain employs TRBV10-3 and TRBJ2-1; TRBD2 agrees at 11 bases. V gave up 0 bases and J gave up 0 bases; unmatched junction bases: 7. The CDR3 covers 19 residues. Germline V gene lookup returns CDR1 ENHRY and CDR2 SYGVKD. The CDR3 DNA is TGTGCCATCAGTGAGTCGCTAGCGGGGGGTCCCCGCTCCTACAATGAGCAGTTCTTC. Translation gives CAISESLAGGPRSYNEQFF.

Turning to this clonotype: The junction departs from germline at one end; a sequencing error may be responsible. The chain couples TRBV6-5 to TRBJ1-2; 9 positions agree with TRBD1. CDR3 length: 15 amino acids. The V gene's germline CDR1 is MNHEY and CDR2 SVGAGI. The CDR3 coding sequence is TGTGCCAGCAGTTTGGGACAGGGATGGTTAGGTGGCTGCACCTTC. It translates to CASSLGQGWLGGCTF.

This clonotype was picked up a small number of times. The chain links TRBV5-4 to TRBJ2-1; 8 bases align to TRBD1. Germline assignment: CDR1 SGHNT and CDR2 YYREEE (reference sequence). This CDR3 region has 16 residues. V lost 3 bases to trimming and J lost 3 bases; unmatched junction nucleotides: 8. The CDR3 sequence is CASSYGTGLLYNEQFF. CDR3 nucleotides: TGTGCCAGCAGCTATGGGACAGGTCTTCTCTACAATGAGCAGTTCTTC. Drawing the rest from reference TRBV5-4 and TRBJ2-1, the complete variable domain is ETGVTQSPTHLIKTRGQQVTLRCSSQSGHNTVSWYQQALGQGPQFIFQYYREEENGRGNFPPRFSGLQFPNYSSELNVNALELDDSALYLCASSYGTGLLYNEQFFGPGTRLTVL.

This clonotype was seen a few times. This sequence joins TRBV2 and TRBJ2-7, with 10 nucleotides matching TRBD2. The CDR3 has 14 amino acids. J lost 5 bases, V lost 8 bases, and 9 bases had no gene match. In germline, CDR1 is SNHLY, CDR2 FYNNEI. The CDR3 loop is CASDLAGATHEQYF. In nucleotides, the CDR3 is TGTGCCAGCGATCTAGCGGGGGCAACTCACGAGCAGTACTTC. The full variable domain, in which reference TRBV2 and TRBJ2-7 provide the parts outside the CDR3, is EPEVTQTPSHQVTQMGQEVILRCVPISNHLYFYWYRQILGQKVEFLVSFYNNEISEKSEIFDDQFSVERPDGSNFTLKIRSTKLEDSAMYFCASDLAGATHEQYFGPGTRLTVT.

Many counts were recorded for this clonotype. V is TRBV5-6 and J is TRBJ1-2; D might be TRBD1 (5 bases). V lost 4 bases and J 3 bases, leaving 10 bases between the germline ends. Germline V CDR1 and CDR2: SGHDT, YYEEEE. This CDR3 has 13 amino acids. CDR3 bases: TGTGCCAGCAGCCTGGGGGGGGACTATGGCTACACCTTC. Protein sequence: CASSLGGDYGYTF.

The chain links TRBV12-3 or TRBV12-4 to TRBJ1-1; D gene unclear. The CDR3 extends over 14 amino acids. Trimming took off 4 bases at V and 4 bases at J, with 13 bases between the two ends. This CDR3 is CASSSQIVLTEAFF. The CDR3 DNA reads TGTGCCAGCAGTTCACAGATCGTGCTCACTGAAGCTTTCTTT.

This clonotype was recorded a few times. The chain has TRBV10-3 and TRBJ2-1, with 9 bases identical to TRBD2. Trimming cost V 6 bases and J 5 bases; bases outside gene matches: 5. Germline loops: CDR1 ENHRY, CDR2 SYGVKD. The CDR3 runs to 14 residues. DNA of the CDR3: TGTGCCATCAGCCGTAGCGGGGGAAACAATGAGCAGTTCTTC. Its translation: CAISRSGGNNEQFF.

Sample share makes this clonotype medium-sized. The chain couples TRBV27 to TRBJ1-2; TRBD1 aligns across 7 bases. The ends lost 5 bases at V and 8 bases at J; junction bases unmatched: 8. Germline V gene data show CDR1 as MNHEY and CDR2 as SMNVEV (reference sequence). The CDR3 spans 13 residues. CDR3 coding DNA: TGTGCCAGCAGTCCGACAGGGAATCTAGGCTACACCTTC. Translating gives CASSPTGNLGYTF.

The chain combines TRBV30 with TRBJ2-7, with TRBD1 matching 7 bases. CDR3 length equals 11 residues. V lost 3 bases, J lost 6 bases, and 2 bases stayed unmatched. CDR1 and CDR2 from the germline V gene are GTSNPN and SVGIG (reference sequence). CDR3 nucleotide sequence: TGTGCCTGGAGGAGGGGGCTCGAGCAGTACTTC. It codes for CAWRRGLEQYF.

This clonotype was seen more than once but under ten times. The chain joins TRBV5-4 to TRBJ2-5; weak D call: TRBD2 (5 bases). The CDR3 covers 17 residues. V was shortened by 4 bases and J by 1 base, with 20 bases between the two germline ends. Germline V lookup: CDR1 SGHNT, CDR2 YYREEE (reference sequence). The CDR3 protein is CASSDISGLGIQETQYF. CDR3 nucleotides: TGTGCCAGCAGCGACATTTCAGGACTCGGGATCCAAGAGACCCAGTACTTC.

This clonotype was observed at least ten times. The chain combines TRBV19 with TRBJ1-1, with D hard to call. Germline V CDR1 and CDR2: LNHDA, SQIVND (reference sequence). CDR3 length: 17 amino acids. With 1 base removed from V and 2 bases from J, the gap between germline ends came to 17 bases. DNA of the CDR3: TGTGCCAGTAGTATAGTCGACGGAGCGGTATATAACACTGAAGCTTTCTTT. As protein: CASSIVDGAVYNTEAFF.

The chain couples TRBV7-9 to TRBJ1-1; the D gene is possibly TRBD1 (5 bases). The V gene's germline CDR1 is SEHNR and CDR2 FQNEAQ (reference sequence). This CDR3 region has 15 residues. Trimming shortened V by 5 bases and J by 3 bases, and 16 bases separated the two germline ends. The CDR3 sequence is CASSPGVWGDTEAFF. The DNA of the CDR3 is TGTGCCAGCAGCCCAGGCGTTTGGGGGGACACTGAAGCTTTCTTT.

The chain has TRBV5-6 and TRBJ2-5; D tentatively fits TRBD1 or TRBD2 (6 bases each). Trimming took 4 bases from V and 0 from J, leaving 19 bases between them. Germline values: CDR1 SGHDT, CDR2 YYEEEE. The CDR3 sequence is 17 residues long. The CDR3: CASSRISGDKYQETQYF. The CDR3 coding sequence is TGTGCCAGCAGCCGAATATCGGGGGACAAGTACCAAGAGACCCAGTACTTC.

The DNA for the CDR3 is TGTGCCAGTAGTGTGACGCTTTCCTACGAGCAGTACTTC. This codes for CASSVTLSYEQYF. The chain combines TRBV19 with TRBJ2-7; D remains ambiguous. Per the germline V gene, CDR1 is LNHDA and CDR2 is SQIVND (reference sequence). Trimming shortened V by 5 bases and J by 1 base, and 9 bases separated the two germline ends. This CDR3 spans 13 amino acids.

In this sample, this clonotype is medium-sized (0.01 to 0.1%). The chain recombines TRBV14 with TRBJ1-1; no reliable D call. Germline values: CDR1 SGHDN, CDR2 FVKESK. The CDR3 spans 13 residues. The germline V and J ends were trimmed by 4 bases and 6 bases, with 12 bases remaining between them. DNA for the CDR3: TGTGCCAGCAGCCTCGTTCCGGCGGCTGAAGCTTTCTTT. Translated: CASSLVPAAEAFF.

The sample holds many counts of this clonotype. The chain has TRBV19 and TRBJ1-2, with D unresolved. V shed 0 bases and J shed 4 bases, with 12 bases lying between them. CDR1 is LNHDA, CDR2 SQIVND, per germline (reference sequence). This CDR3 is 15 amino acids long. The CDR3 DNA is TGTGCCAGTAGTATAGATCACAGCTTGGGCTATGGCTACACCTTC. Amino acid sequence: CASSIDHSLGYGYTF.

This clonotype has only a few counts. The chain combines TRBV9 with TRBJ2-1; TRBD1 aligns across 9 bases. The better agreement between TRBJ2-7 and the DNA end casts doubt on the J call. From germline, CDR1 is SGDLS and CDR2 YYNGEE. This CDR3 is built from 14 residues. CDR3 amino acids: CASSRDRVPYEQYF. Here the CDR3 DNA reads TGTGCCAGCAGCCGGGACAGGGTTCCCTACGAGCAGTACTTC.

The genes are TRBV12-5 and TRBJ2-1; perhaps D is TRBD1 or TRBD2 (7 bases each). Per the germline V gene, CDR1 is LGHNT and CDR2 is FRNRAP. This CDR3 is 11 amino acids long. This CDR3 is CASRGGMGQFF. The CDR3 DNA reads as TGTGCCAGCAGGGGGGGGATGGGGCAGTTCTTC.

This rearrangement joins TRBV5-6 to TRBJ1-2, with a weak D call TRBD1 (5 bases). This CDR3 is built from 13 residues. V lost 5 bases, J lost 5 bases, and 13 bases lay in between. In germline, CDR1 is SGHDT, CDR2 YYEEEE. The CDR3 DNA follows: TGTGCCAGCAGTATGGGGACGGCGTATGGCTACACCTTC. Translated: CASSMGTAYGYTF.